This passage covers 8 T cell receptor beta chains from one sample sequenced in a study of T cell responses to AZD1222 COVID-19 vaccine (dated by TCRdb to the early 2020s). The receptor library was made with the immunoSEQ multiplex PCR assay. In its TCRdb copy, this immuneACCESS table keeps in-frame sequences only and misses some clones. Where compared with another copy, unresolved V genes explain less than half of these, and the others have no known cause. The sample table shows over 150,000 clones, and 90% are seen once. The ten largest clonotypes hold about 2.6% of the sample. Interpreted using the paper, the time point label stands for: baseline before first vaccination. Sequenced here: peripheral blood, sampled on day 0 of AZD1222 vaccination. These receptors all come from an adult in good health.

This clone came up once. The chain uses TRBV5-1 and TRBJ1-5, with a possible D match to TRBD1 (5 bases). The germline gives CDR1 SGHRS, CDR2 YFSETQ. This CDR3 comprises 15 residues. Trimming took 0 bases from V and 6 from J, leaving 13 bases between them. DNA for the CDR3: TGCGCCAGCAGCTTGGACCTGGGGGAGGGTCAGCCCCAGCATTTT. This sequence encodes CASSLDLGEGQPQHF. Using reference TRBV5-1 and TRBJ1-5 for the parts outside the CDR3, the full variable domain is KAGVTQTPRYLIKTRGQQVTLSCSPISGHRSVSWYQQTPGQGLQFLFEYFSETQRNKGNFPGRFSGRQFSNSRSEMNVSTLELGDSALYLCASSLDLGEGQPQHFGDGTRLSIL.

This chain links TRBV5-5 with TRBJ2-7, with 11 bases matching TRBD2. V lost 4 bases, J lost 5 bases, and 11 bases stayed unmatched. The CDR3 sequence is 16 residues long. Germline V gives CDR1 SGHKS, CDR2 YYEKEE (reference sequence). As DNA, the CDR3 is TGTGCCAGCAGCCAGGGACTAGCGGCTACCAAAAACGAGCAGTACTTC. It translates to CASSQGLAATKNEQYF.

The chain joins TRBV30 to TRBJ1-2; no clear D. Trimming pared 4 bases from V and 0 bases from J, leaving 12 bases between. The CDR3 is made up of 14 amino acids. Germline V CDR1 and CDR2: GTSNPN, SVGIG (reference sequence). The CDR3 sequence is CAWTLPGANYGYTF. In nucleotides, the CDR3 is TGTGCCTGGACTCTCCCGGGAGCTAACTATGGCTACACCTTC.

V is TRBV5-1 and J is TRBJ1-1; D remains ambiguous. The CDR3 totals 13 residues. Trimming pared 2 bases from V and 3 bases from J, leaving 8 bases between. The germline gives CDR1 SGHRS, CDR2 YFSETQ. DNA for the CDR3: TGCGCCAGCAGCTTAGGCCGGGACACTGAAGCTTTCTTT. Protein: CASSLGRDTEAFF.

J is TRBJ1-2 and V is TRBV7-3; TRBD1 is a possible D gene (6 bases). Trimming stripped 5 bases from V and 4 bases from J, with 23 bases between. There are 17 residues in the CDR3. In germline, CDR1 is SGHTA, CDR2 FQGTGA. Written as DNA, the CDR3 is TGTGCCAGCAGCCCCGTTGGGGGGCAGAGGAGACCCTATGGCTACACCTTC. This codes for CASSPVGGQRRPYGYTF.

This chain links TRBV4-1 with TRBJ1-5, with 7 bases that match TRBD1. The V and J ends lost 1 base and 4 bases, in that order; junction bases with no gene match: 4. This CDR3 has 15 amino acids. Germline assignment: CDR1 MGHRA and CDR2 YSYEKL. CDR3 DNA sequence: TGCGCCAGCAGCCAAGGAGGCAGGGGGAATCAGCCCCAGCATTTT. It is translated as CASSQGGRGNQPQHF.

V and J are TRBV2 and TRBJ1-1; possible D gene TRBD1, 5 bases. The CDR3 spans 16 residues. V was shortened by 3 bases and J by 0 bases, with 14 bases between the two germline ends. Germline V gene lookup returns CDR1 SNHLY and CDR2 FYNNEI. DNA of the CDR3: TGTGCCAGCAGTGACTGGGGCGGCCCGATGAACACTGAAGCTTTCTTT. Protein: CASSDWGGPMNTEAFF.

The chain combines TRBV5-1 with TRBJ2-3; TRBD1 matches at 11 bases. V dropped 4 bases and J dropped 3; count of bases not matched to a gene: 4. This CDR3 has 15 residues. CDR1 is SGHRS, CDR2 YFSETQ, per germline. The CDR3, as DNA: TGCGCCAGCAGCCCGGACAGGGGGCAGACAGATACGCAGTATTTT. This codes for CASSPDRGQTDTQYF.